The 4 T cell receptor beta chains reported below all come from one sample, sequenced in a study of HIV-infected patients and healthy controls. TCRdb called the 5' RACE reads again in MiXCR, with one record for every CDR3 protein. The table lists around 62,000 distinct CDR3 sequences, roughly 19% of them singletons, with over 1.1% in the top ten. The sequencing input was CD4+ T cells from blood. The receptors were sampled from a human donor in good health.

In this sample, this clonotype is medium-sized. This chain links TRBV20-1 with TRBJ1-2; perhaps TRBD1 as D (6 bases). Germline values: CDR1 DFQATT, CDR2 SNEGSKA (reference sequence). The CDR3 covers 12 residues. The V and J ends lost 5 bases and 8 bases respectively, with 15 bases between them. CDR3 sequence (DNA): TGCAGTGCTCTCTCCGGGACAAGGGGCTACACCTTC. Its translation is CSALSGTRGYTF.

This clonotype was seen repeatedly, ten times or more. V and J are TRBV2 and TRBJ2-1, with D unclear. The V gene lost 4 bases and the J gene lost 4 bases, with 5 bases spanning the gap. The V gene's germline CDR1 is SNHLY and CDR2 FYNNEI. The CDR3 sequence is 12 residues long. CDR3 in DNA: TGTGCCAGCAGTGGAGAATACAATGAGCAGTTCTTC. It yields the protein CASSGEYNEQFF.

In this sample, this clonotype turned up many times. The chain links TRBV5-6 to TRBJ2-7; D remains unclear. Germline V gene lookup returns CDR1 SGHDT and CDR2 YYEEEE. This CDR3 spans 13 amino acids. V was trimmed by 0 bases and J by 1 base, leaving 5 bases between them. The CDR3: CASSLVGSYEQYF. As DNA, the CDR3 is TGTGCCAGCAGCTTGGTGGGTTCCTACGAGCAGTACTTC.

This rearrangement joins TRBV7-3 to TRBJ2-1; TRBD2 aligns across 8 bases. The CDR3 totals 16 residues. The V gene's germline CDR1 is SGHTA and CDR2 FQGTGA. V shed 5 bases, J shed 2 bases, and the junction held 8 bases outside the gene matches. This CDR3 reads CASSPHSGAAYNEQFF. CDR3 nucleotides: TGTGCCAGCAGCCCTCATAGCGGGGCGGCCTACAATGAGCAGTTCTTC. The full variable domain, in which reference TRBV7-3 and TRBJ2-1 provide the parts outside the CDR3, is GAGVSQTPSNKVTEKGKYVELRCDPISGHTALYWYRQSLGQGPEFLIYFQGTGAADDSGLPNDRFFAVRPEGSVSTLKIQRTERGDSAVYLCASSPHSGAAYNEQFFGPGTRLTVL.